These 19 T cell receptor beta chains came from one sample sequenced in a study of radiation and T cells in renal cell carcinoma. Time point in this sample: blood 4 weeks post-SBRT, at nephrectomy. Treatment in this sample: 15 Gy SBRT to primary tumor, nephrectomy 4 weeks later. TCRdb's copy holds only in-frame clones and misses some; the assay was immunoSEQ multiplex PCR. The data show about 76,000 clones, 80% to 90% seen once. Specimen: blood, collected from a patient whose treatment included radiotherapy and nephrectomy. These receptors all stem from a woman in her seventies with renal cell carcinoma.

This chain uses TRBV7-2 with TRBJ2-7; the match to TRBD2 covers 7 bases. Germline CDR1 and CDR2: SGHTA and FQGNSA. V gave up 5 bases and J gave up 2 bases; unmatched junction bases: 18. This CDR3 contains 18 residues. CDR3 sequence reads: CASSTPGVAGLRPYEQYF. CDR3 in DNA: TGTGCCAGCAGCACGCCGGGGGTAGCGGGCCTCAGACCCTACGAGCAGTACTTC. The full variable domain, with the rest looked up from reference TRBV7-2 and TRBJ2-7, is GAGVSQSPSNKVTEKGKDVELRCDPISGHTALYWYRQSLGQGLEFLIYFQGNSAPDKSGLPSDRFSAERTGGSVSTLTIQRTQQEDSAVYLCASSTPGVAGLRPYEQYFGPGTRLTVT.

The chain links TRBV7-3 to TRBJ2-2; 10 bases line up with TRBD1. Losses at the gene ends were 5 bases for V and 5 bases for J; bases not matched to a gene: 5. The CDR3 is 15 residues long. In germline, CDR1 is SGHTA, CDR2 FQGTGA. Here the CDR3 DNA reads TGTGCCAGCAGCCCCGACAGGGGGCGTACCGGGGAGCTGTTTTTT. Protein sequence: CASSPDRGRTGELFF.

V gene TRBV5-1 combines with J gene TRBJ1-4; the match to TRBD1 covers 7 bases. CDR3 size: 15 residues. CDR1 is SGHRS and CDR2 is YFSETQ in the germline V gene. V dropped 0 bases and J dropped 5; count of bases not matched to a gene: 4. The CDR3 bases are TGCGCCAGCAGCTTGGGTTCCAGGGGGAATGAAAAACTGTTTTTT. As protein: CASSLGSRGNEKLFF.

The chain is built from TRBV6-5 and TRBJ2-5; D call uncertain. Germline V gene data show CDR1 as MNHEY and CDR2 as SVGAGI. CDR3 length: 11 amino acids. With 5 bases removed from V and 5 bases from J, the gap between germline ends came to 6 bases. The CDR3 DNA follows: TGTGCCAGCAGTATGTTTGAGACCCAGTACTTC. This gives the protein CASSMFETQYF.

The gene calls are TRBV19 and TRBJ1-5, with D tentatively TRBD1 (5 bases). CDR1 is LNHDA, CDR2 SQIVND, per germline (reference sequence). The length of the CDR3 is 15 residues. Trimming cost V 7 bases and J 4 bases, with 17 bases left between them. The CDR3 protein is CASNPRQRGNQPQHF. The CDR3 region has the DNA TGTGCCAGTAACCCGCGCCAACGGGGGAATCAGCCCCAGCATTTT.

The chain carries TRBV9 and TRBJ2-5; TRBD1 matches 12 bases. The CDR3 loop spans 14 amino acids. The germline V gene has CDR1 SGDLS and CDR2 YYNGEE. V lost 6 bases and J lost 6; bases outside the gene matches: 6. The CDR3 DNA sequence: TGTGCCAGCAACCGGGACAGGGGGCAAAAGACCCAGTACTTC. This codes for CASNRDRGQKTQYF.

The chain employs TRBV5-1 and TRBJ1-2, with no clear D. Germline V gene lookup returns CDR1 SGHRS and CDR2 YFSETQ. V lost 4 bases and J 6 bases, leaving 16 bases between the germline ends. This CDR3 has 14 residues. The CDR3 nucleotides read TGCGCCAGCAGCCCCGGGCTAATTGGTGATGGCTACACCTTC. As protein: CASSPGLIGDGYTF.

The CDR3 DNA reads as TGTGCCAGTAGCCTCCCCGGGAGCTCCTACAATGAGCAGTTCTTC. It encodes CASSLPGSSYNEQFF. The V call is TRBV19, the J call TRBJ2-1; perhaps TRBD2 as D (6 bases). The V end was cut by 6 bases, the J end by 0 bases, with 12 bases between. The CDR3 runs 15 residues. The germline gives CDR1 LNHDA, CDR2 SQIVND (reference sequence).

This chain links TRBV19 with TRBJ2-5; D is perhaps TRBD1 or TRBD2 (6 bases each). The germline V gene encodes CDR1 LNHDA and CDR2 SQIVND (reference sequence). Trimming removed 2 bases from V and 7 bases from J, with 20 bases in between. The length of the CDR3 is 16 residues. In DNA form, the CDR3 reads TGTGCCAGTAGTATATGGGGAGGACAGACAATGGGGACCCAGTACTTC. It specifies CASSIWGGQTMGTQYF.

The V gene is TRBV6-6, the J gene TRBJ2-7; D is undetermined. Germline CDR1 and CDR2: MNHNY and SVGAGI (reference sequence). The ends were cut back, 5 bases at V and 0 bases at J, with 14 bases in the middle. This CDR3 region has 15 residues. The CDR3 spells CASSRLEPGSYEQYF. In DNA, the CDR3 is TGTGCCAGCAGTCGTCTCGAACCGGGCTCCTACGAGCAGTACTTC.

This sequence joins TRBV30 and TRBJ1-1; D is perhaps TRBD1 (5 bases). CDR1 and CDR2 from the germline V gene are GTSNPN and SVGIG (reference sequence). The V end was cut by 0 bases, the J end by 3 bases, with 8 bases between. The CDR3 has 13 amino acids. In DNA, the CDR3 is TGTGCCTGGAGTGTACGGGGGGACACTGAAGCTTTCTTT. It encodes CAWSVRGDTEAFF. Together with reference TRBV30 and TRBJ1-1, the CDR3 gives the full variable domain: SQTIHQWPATLVQPVGSPLSLECTVEGTSNPNLYWYRQAAGRGLQLLFYSVGIGQISSEVPQNLSASRPQDRQFILSSKKLLLSDSGFYLCAWSVRGDTEAFFGQGTRLTVV.

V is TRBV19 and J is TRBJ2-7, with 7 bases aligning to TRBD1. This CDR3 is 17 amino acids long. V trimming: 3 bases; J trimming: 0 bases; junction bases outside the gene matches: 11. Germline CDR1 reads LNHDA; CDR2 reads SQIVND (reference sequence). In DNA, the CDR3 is TGTGCCAGTAGTATTGGTAGATTGACAGGGCGCTCCTACGAGCAGTACTTC. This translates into CASSIGRLTGRSYEQYF.

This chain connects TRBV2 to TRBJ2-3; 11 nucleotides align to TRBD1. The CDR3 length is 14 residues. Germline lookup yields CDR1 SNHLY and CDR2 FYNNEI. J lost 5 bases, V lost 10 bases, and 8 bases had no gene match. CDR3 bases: TGTGCCACCCAAAGGGACAGGGGGGGAGATACGCAGTATTTT. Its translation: CATQRDRGGDTQYF.

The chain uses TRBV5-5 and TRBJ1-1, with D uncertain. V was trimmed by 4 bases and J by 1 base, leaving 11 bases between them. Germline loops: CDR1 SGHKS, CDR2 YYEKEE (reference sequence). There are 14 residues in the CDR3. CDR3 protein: CASSLGPTNTEAFF. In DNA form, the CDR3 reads TGTGCCAGCAGCCTAGGACCCACGAACACTGAAGCTTTCTTT. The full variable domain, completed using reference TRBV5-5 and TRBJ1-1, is DAGVTQSPTHLIKTRGQQVTLRCSPISGHKSVSWYQQVLGQGPQFIFQYYEKEERGRGNFPDRFSARQFPNYSSELNVNALLLGDSALYLCASSLGPTNTEAFFGQGTRLTVV.

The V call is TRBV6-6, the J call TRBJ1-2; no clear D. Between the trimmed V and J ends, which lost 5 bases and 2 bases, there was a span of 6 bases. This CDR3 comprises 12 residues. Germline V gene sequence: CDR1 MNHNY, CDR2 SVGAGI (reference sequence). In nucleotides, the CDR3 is TGTGCCAGCAGTCCCGCCAACTATGGCTACACCTTC. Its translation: CASSPANYGYTF.

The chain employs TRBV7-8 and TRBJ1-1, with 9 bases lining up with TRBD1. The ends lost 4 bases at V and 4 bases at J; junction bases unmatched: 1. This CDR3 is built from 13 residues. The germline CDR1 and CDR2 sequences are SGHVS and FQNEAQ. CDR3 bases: TGTGCCAGCAGCTCGGACAGGGGCACTGAAGCTTTCTTT. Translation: CASSSDRGTEAFF.

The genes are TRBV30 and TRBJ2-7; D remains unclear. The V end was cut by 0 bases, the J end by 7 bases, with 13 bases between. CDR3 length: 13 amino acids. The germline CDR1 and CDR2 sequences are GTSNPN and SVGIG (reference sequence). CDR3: CAWSVPWVGEQYF. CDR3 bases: TGTGCCTGGAGTGTACCTTGGGTAGGGGAGCAGTACTTC.

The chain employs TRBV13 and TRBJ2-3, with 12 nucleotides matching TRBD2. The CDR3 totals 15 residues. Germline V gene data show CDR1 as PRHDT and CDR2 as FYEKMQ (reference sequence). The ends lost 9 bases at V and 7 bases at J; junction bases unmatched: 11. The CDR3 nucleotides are TGTGCCAGTCGGTGGACTAGCGGGGACCGGAATACGCAGTATTTT. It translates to CASRWTSGDRNTQYF.

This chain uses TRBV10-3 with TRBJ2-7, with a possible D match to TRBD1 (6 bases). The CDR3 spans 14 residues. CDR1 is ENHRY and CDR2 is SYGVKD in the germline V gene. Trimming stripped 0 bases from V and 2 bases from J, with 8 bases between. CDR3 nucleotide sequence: TGTGCCATCAGTGAGTCGACAGGAACCTACGAGCAGTACTTC. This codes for CAISESTGTYEQYF.